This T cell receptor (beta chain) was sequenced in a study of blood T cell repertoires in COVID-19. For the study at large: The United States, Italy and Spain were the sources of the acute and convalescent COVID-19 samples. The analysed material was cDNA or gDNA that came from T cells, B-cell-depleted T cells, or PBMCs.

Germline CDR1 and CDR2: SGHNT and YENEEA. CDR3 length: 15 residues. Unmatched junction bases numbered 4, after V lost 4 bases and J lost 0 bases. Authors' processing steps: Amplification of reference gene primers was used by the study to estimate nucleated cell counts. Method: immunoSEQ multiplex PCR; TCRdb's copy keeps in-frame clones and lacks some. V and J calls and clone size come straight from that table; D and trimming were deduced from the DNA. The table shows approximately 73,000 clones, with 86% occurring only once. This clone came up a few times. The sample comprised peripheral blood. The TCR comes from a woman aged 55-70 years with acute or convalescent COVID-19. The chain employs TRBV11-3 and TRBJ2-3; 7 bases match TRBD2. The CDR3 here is CASSSSGDSTDTQYF. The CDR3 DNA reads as TGTGCCAGCAGCTCCAGCGGGGATAGCACAGATACGCAGTATTTT.